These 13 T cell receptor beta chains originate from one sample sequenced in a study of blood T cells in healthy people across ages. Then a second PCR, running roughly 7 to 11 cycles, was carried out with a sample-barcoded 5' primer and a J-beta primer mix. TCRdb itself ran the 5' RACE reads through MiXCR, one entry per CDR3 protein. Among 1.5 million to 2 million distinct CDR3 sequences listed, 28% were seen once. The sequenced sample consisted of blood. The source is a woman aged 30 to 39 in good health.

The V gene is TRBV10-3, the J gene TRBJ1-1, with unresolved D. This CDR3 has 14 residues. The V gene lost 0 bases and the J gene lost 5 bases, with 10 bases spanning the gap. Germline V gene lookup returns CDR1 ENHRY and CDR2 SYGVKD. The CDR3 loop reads CAISESQAATEAFF. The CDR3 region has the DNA TGTGCCATCAGTGAGTCGCAGGCGGCGACTGAAGCTTTCTTT.

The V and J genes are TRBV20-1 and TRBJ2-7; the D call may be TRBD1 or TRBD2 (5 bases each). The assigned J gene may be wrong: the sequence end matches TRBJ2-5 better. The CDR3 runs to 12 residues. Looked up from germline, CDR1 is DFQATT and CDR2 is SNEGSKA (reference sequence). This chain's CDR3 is CSHIGAKETQYF. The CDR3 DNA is TGCAGCCATATCGGGGCCAAAGAGACCCAGTACTTC.

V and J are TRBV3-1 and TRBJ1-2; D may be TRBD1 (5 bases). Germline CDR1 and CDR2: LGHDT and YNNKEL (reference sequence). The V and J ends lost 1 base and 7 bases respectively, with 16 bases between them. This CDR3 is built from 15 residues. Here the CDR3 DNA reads TGTGCCAGCAGCCAAGGGATAGGGTTGGGACGTGGCTACACCTTC. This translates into CASSQGIGLGRGYTF.

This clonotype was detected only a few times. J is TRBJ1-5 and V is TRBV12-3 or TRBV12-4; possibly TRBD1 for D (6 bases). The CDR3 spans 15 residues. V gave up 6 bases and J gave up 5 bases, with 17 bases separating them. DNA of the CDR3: TGTGCCAGCAGCCTGAGACGGCAGGGGCATCAGCCCCAGCATTTT. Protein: CASSLRRQGHQPQHF.

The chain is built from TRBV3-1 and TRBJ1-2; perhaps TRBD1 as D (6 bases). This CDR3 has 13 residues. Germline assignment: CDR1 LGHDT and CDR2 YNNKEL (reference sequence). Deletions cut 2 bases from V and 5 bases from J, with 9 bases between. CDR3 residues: CASSQSGQYGYTF. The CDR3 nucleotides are TGTGCCAGCAGCCAATCTGGACAGTATGGCTACACCTTC.

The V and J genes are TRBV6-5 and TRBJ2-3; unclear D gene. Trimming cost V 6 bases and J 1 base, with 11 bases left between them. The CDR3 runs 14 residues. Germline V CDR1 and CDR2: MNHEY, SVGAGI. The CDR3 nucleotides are TGTGCCAGCAGGGATTCTAGAGGCACAGATACGCAGTATTTT. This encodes CASRDSRGTDTQYF.

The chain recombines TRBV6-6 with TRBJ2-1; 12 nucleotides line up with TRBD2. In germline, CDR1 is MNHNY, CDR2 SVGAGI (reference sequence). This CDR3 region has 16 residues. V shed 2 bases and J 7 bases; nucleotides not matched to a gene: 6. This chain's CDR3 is CASSYLAGGPENEQFF. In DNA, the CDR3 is TGTGCCAGCAGTTACCTAGCGGGAGGGCCGGAGAATGAGCAGTTCTTC.

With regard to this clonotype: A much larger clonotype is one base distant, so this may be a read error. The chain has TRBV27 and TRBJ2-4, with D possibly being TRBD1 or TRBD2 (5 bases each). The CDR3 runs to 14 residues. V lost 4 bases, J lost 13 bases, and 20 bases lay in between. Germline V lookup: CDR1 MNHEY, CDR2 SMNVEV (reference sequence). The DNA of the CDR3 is TGTGCCAGCAGTTCCCTAGGGACCTACAATGAGCAGTACTTC. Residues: CASSSLGTYNEQYF.

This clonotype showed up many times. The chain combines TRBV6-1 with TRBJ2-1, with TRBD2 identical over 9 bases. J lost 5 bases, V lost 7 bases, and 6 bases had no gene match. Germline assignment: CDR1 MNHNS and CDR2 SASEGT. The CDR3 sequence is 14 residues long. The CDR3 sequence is CASIPGLANNEQFF. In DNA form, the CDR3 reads TGTGCCAGCATACCGGGACTAGCCAACAATGAGCAGTTCTTC.

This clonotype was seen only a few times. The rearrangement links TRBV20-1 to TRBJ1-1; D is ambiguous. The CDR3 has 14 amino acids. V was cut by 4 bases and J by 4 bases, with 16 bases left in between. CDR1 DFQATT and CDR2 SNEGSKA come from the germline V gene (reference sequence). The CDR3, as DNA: TGCAGTGCTAAATCGGGAGACGGGGTCACTGAAGCTTTCTTT. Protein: CSAKSGDGVTEAFF.

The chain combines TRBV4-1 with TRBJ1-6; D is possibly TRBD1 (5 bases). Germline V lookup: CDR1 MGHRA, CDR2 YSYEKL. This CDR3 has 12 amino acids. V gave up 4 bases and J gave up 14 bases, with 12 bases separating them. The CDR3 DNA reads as TGCGCCAGCAGCCCAGGGAGTGGGGCCCTCCACTTT. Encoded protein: CASSPGSGALHF.

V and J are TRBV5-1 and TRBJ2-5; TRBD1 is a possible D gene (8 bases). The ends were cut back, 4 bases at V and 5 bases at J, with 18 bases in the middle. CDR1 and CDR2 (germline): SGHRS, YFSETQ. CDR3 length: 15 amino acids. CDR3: CASSPRTGREETQYF. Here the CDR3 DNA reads TGCGCCAGCAGCCCGAGGACAGGGCGGGAGGAGACCCAGTACTTC.

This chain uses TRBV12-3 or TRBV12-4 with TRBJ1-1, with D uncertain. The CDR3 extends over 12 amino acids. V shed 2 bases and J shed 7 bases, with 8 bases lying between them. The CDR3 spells CASSLSGREAFF. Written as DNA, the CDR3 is TGTGCCAGCAGTTTATCGGGTCGTGAAGCTTTCTTT.